The TCR beta chain described here comes from a study of OX40 agonist ivuxolimab in advanced cancers. After removal of 6 bases from V and 2 bases from J, the junction contained 4 bases not matched to a gene. The CDR3 runs to 14 residues. Germline V gene sequence: CDR1 MDHEN, CDR2 SYDVKM. Here immunoSEQ multiplex PCR was the method, and the copy in TCRdb shows in-frame clones only, minus some. The sample carries tens of thousands of clones, roughly 87% recorded once. This TCR derives from an adult with an advanced solid tumor such as melanoma, head and neck, liver or kidney cancer. The chain is built from TRBV28 and TRBJ1-3; TRBD1 agrees at 7 bases. The specimen was CD4+ or CD8+ T cells sorted from blood, collected in a trial of the OX40 agonist ivuxolimab. The CDR3 DNA is TGTGCCAGCAGGTTAACAGGGGCTGGAAACACCATATATTTT. It is translated as CASRLTGAGNTIYF.